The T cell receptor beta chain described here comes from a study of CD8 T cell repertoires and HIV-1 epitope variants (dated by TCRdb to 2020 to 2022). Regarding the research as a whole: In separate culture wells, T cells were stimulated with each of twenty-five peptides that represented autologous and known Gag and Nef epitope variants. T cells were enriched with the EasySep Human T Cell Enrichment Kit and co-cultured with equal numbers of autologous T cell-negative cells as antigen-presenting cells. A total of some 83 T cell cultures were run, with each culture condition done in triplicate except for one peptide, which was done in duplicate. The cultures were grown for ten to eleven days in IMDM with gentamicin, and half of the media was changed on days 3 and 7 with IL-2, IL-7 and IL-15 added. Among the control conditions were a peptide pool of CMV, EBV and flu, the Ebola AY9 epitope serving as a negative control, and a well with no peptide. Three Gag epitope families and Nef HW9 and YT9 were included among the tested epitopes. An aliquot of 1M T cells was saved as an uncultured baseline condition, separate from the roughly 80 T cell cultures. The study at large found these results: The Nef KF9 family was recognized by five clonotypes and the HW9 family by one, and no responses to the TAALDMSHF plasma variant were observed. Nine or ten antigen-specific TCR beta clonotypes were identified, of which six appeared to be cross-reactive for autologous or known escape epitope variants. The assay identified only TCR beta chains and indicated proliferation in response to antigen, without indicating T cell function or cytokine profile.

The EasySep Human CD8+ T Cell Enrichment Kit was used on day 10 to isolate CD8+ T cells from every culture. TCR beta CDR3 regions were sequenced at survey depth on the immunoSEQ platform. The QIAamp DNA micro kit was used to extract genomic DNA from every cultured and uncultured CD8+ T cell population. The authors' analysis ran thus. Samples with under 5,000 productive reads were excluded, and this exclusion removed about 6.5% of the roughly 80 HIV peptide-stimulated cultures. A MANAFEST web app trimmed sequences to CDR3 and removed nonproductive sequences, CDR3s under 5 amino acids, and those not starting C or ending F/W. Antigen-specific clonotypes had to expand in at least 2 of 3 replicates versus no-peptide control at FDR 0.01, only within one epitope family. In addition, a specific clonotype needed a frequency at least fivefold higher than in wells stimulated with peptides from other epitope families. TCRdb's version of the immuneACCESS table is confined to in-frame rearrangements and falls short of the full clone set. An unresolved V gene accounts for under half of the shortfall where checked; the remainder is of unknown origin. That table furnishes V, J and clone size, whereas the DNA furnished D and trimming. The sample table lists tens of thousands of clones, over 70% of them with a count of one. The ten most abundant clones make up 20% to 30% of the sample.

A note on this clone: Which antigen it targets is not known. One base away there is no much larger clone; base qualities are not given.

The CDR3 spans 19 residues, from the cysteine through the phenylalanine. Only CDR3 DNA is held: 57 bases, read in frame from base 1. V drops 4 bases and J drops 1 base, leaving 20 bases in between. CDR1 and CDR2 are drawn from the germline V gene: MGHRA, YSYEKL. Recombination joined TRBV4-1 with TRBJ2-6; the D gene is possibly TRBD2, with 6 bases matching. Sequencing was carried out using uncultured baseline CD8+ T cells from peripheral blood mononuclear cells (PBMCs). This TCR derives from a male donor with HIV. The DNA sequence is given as TGCGCCAGCAGCCCAGAGGAACTAGCCGTAAGATCTGGGGCCAACGTCCTGACTTTC. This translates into CASSPEELAVRSGANVLTF.